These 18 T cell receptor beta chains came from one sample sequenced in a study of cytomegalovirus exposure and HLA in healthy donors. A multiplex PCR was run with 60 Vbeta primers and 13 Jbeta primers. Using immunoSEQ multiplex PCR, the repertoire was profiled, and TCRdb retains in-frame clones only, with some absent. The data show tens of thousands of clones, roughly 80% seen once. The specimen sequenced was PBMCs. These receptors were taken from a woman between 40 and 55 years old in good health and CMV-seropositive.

This CDR3 reads CASSSGRPFTDTQYF. The DNA of the CDR3 is TGCGCCAGCAGCAGTGGCAGGCCCTTCACAGATACGCAGTATTTT. The chain carries TRBV5-1 and TRBJ2-3; no definite D call. Trimming left V 4 bases short and J 2 bases short, with 14 bases between. The CDR3 is made up of 15 amino acids. Germline CDR1 reads SGHRS; CDR2 reads YFSETQ.

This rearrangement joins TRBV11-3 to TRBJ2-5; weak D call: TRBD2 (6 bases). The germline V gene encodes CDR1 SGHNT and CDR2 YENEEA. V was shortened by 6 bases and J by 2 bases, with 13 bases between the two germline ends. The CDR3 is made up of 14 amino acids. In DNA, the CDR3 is TGTGCCAGCAGTGCAGGAGGGAGGCAAGAGACCCAGTACTTC. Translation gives CASSAGGRQETQYF.

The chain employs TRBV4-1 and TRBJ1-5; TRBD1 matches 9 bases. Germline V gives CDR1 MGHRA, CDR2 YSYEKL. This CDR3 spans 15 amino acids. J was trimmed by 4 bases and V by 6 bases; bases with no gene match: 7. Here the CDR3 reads CASRRTGDFNQPQHF. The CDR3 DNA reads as TGCGCCAGCAGGCGGACAGGGGACTTTAATCAGCCCCAGCATTTT.

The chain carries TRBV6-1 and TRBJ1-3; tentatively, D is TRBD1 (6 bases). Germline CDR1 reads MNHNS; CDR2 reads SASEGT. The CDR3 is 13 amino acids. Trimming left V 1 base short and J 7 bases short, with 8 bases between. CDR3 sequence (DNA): TGTGCCAGCAGTGAAGGGCAGGGGAACACCATATATTTT. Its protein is CASSEGQGNTIYF.

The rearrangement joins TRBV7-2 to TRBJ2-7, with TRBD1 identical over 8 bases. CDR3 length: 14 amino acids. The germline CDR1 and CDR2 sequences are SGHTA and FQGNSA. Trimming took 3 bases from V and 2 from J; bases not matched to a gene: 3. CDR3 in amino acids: CASSLLDRAYEQYF. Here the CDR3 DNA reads TGTGCCAGCAGCTTGTTGGACAGGGCCTACGAGCAGTACTTC.

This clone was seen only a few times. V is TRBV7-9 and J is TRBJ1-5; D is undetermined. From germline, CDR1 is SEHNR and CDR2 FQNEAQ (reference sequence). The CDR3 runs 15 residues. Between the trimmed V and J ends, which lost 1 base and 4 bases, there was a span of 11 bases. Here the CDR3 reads CASSLGLAANQPQHF. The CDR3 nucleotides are TGTGCCAGCAGCTTAGGGTTGGCTGCTAATCAGCCCCAGCATTTT.

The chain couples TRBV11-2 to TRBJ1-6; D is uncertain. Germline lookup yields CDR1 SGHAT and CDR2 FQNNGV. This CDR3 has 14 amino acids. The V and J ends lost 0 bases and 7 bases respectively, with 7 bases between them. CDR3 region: CASSLDRMNSPLHF. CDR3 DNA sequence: TGTGCCAGCAGCTTAGACAGGATGAATTCACCCCTCCACTTT.

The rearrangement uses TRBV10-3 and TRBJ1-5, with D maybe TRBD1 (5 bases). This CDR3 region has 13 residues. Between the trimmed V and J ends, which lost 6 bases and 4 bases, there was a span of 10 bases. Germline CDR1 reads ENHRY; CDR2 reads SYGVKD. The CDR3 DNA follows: TGTGCCATCAGCCAAGGGGAAAATCAGCCCCAGCATTTT. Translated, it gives CAISQGENQPQHF.

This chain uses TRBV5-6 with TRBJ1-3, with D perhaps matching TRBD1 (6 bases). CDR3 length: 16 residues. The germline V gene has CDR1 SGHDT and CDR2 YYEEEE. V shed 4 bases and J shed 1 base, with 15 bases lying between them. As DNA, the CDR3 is TGTGCCAGCAGCCGCCGTGTGGGGGCGTCTGGAAACACCATATATTTT. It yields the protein CASSRRVGASGNTIYF.

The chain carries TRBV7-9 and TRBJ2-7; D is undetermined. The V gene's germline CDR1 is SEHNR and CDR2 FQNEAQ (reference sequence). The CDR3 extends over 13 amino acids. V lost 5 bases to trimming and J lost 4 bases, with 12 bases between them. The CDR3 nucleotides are TGTGCCAGCAGCGGTACCTACCTTTACGAGCAGTACTTC. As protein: CASSGTYLYEQYF.

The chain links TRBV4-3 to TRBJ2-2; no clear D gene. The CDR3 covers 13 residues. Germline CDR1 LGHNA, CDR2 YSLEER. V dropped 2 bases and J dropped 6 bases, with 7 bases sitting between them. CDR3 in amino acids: CASSQLAAGELFF. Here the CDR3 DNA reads TGCGCCAGCAGCCAACTGGCGGCCGGGGAGCTGTTTTTT.

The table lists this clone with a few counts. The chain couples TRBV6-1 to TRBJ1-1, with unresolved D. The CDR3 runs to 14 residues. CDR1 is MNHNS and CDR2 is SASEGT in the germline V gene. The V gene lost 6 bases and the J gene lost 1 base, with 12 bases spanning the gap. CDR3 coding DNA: TGTGCCAGCAGACCAACCACAGAGAACACTGAAGCTTTCTTT. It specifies CASRPTTENTEAFF.

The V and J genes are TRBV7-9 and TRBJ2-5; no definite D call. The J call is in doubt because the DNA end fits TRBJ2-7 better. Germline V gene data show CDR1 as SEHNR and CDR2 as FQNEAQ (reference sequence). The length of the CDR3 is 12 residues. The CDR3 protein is CASCQDSYEQYF. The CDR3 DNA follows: TGTGCCAGCTGCCAGGACTCCTACGAGCAGTACTTC.

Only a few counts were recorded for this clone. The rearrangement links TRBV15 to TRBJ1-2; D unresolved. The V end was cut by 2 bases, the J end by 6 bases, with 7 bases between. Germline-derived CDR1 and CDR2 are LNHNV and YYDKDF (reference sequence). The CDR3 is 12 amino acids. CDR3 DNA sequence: TGTGCCACCAGCAGATCCGGGGATGGCTACACCTTC. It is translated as CATSRSGDGYTF.

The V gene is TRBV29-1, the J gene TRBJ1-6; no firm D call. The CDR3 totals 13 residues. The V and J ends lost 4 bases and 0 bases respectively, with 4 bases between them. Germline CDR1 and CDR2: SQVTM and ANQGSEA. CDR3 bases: TGCAGCGTTGCGAGCTCCTATAATTCACCCCTCCACTTT. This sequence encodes CSVASSYNSPLHF.

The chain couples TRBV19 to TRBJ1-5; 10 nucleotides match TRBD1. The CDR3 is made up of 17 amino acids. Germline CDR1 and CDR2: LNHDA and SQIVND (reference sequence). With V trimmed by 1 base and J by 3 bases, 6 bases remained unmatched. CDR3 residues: CASSIVGTGDLNQPQHF. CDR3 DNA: TGTGCCAGTAGTATAGTAGGGACAGGGGACCTCAATCAGCCCCAGCATTTT.

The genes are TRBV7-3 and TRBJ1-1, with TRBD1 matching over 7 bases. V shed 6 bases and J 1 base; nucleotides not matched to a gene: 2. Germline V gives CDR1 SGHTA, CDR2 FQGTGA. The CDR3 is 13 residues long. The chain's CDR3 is CASRRTGNTEAFF. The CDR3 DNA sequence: TGTGCCAGCAGGCGGACAGGGAACACTGAAGCTTTCTTT.

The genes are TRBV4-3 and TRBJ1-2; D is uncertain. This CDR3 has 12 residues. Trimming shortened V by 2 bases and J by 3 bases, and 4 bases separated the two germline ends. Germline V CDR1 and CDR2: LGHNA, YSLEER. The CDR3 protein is CASSQRDYGYTF. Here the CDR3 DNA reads TGCGCCAGCAGCCAACGGGACTATGGCTACACCTTC.